This T cell receptor beta chain was obtained from a study of shared clonotypes between healthy human individuals. Study information: Aged 18 to 49, the donors were a couple of women and a few men. Study outcomes and limitations: The sharing of roughly 5% of naive CD4 clonotypes was seen across a handful of donors.

Profiled with immunoSEQ multiplex PCR; TCRdb holds only in-frame clones, not every one. The sample yields approximately 2,200,000 clones, about 93% seen once. As concerns this clone: Its antigen is as yet unknown.

The naive CD8 fraction comprised CD45RO-negative cells positively selected for CCR7 and excluded terminally differentiated effector memory CD45RA+ cells. The clonotype was recovered from a man between 18 and 29 years old in good health. Some clones in this sample may be carry-over from other donors' samples. Sequenced material: naive CD8+ T cells from PBMCs.

As DNA, the CDR3 is TGCGCCAGCAGCCCGAAGGGGACCTACTACGAGCAGTACTTC. Its translation: CASSPKGTYYEQYF. This sequence joins TRBV4-1 and TRBJ2-7; D may match TRBD1 or TRBD2 (5 bases each). The germline V gene encodes CDR1 MGHRA and CDR2 YSYEKL. V was cut by 4 bases and J by 3 bases, with 13 bases left in between. The length of the CDR3 is 14 residues.